This T cell receptor (beta chain) derives from a study of T cell responses to AZD1222 COVID-19 vaccine (dated by TCRdb to 2020 to 2023). In the study overall: A total of 233 trial participants underwent TCR sequencing, of whom some 210 received two doses of AZD1222 and around 25 received two doses of the MenACWY control vaccine. Trial participants were enrolled into age subgroups of 18-55, 56-69 and 70-plus years, which contained 148, 28 and 57 TCR-sequenced participants, respectively.

Explained via the paper, the time point label denotes: about 28 days (+/-7) after the second vaccine dose. AZD1222 recipients with second doses at about 4 weeks or about 12 weeks were pooled, because spike-specific TCR depth and breadth did not differ between schedules. Vaccinee samples were obtained from the UK trials COV001 and COV002, which included a single-blind randomized controlled phase 2/3 trial of AZD1222 (ChAdOx1 nCoV-19) in healthy adults. Trial participant PBMC samples were collected at day 0 and day 28 after the second dose for TCRbeta chain sequencing. General study outcomes and caveats: Conclusions about previously exposed vaccinees are limited, since just five to seven AZD1222 recipients were seropositive for SARS-CoV-2 at baseline. Participants were mostly white British and included more females than males, and it was suggested by the authors that clonal diversity may have been underestimated. The vaccine-associated CD4 TCRs covered the entire spike protein, and the dominant responses fell in regions 160-218 and 743-854. The 56-69-year group was small, and its depth increase did not reach significance, likely because of low power. Reportedly, close to half of the unique spike-specific TCRs recognized epitopes lying outside the regions that are mutated in the B.1.351 and B.1.1.7 variants. Because no day 14 peak-response samples were available, the repertoires could be characterized only after the peak T cell response. After two AZD1222 doses, both the breadth and the depth of spike-specific TCRs were significantly higher than at day 0 and than in MenACWY recipients.

The CDR3 regions of human TCRbeta chains were analyzed by immunosequencing. The source study handled its data this way. Repertoire TCRs were matched against a reference library of SARS-CoV-2-specific TCRs generated with the MIRA antigen-specificity platform. Breadth meant the fraction of unique TCRs that were SARS-CoV-2-associated, whereas depth meant the fraction of total T cells that were SARS-CoV-2-associated. Using the MIRA data, each spike-specific TCR was mapped to the spike region that the TCR reacts to and placed in a CD4 or CD8 class. Log10-transformed breadth and depth values were compared by one-way ANOVA with Sidak's multiple comparisons tests. What TCRdb holds here is the immuneACCESS table cut down to in-frame rearrangements. Part of the clones is not present; checked against another copy, under half of the missing clones reflect an unresolved V gene, and the others are unexplained. The V and J calls and the clone size are those of that table, but D and trimming were determined from the DNA. In all, the sample holds approximately 150,000 clones, and roughly 84% of those were seen once. About 5% of the sample belongs to the ten largest clones.

For this clone: Its binding antigen is unknown. The record has no base qualities; no much larger clone is one base away.

The TCR was taken from an adult who received the AZD1222 COVID-19 vaccine. This specimen was peripheral blood, taken 28 days after the second AZD1222 dose.

The DNA is TGTGCCAGCAGCCCCAAGGTTCGGTTACCCACAGATACGCAGTATTTT. It codes for CASSPKVRLPTDTQYF. The chain is assembled from TRBV7-2 and TRBJ2-3; the D gene identity is not certain. CDR1 and CDR2 are read off the germline V gene as SGHTA and FQGNSA. Counted from cysteine to phenylalanine, this CDR3 has 16 amino acids. The only DNA kept is the CDR3, 48 bases in frame from the first base. V and J lose 5 bases and 2 bases, and a span of 17 bases separates them.